Each of the 2 T cell receptor beta chains below was sequenced from the same sample in a study of T-cell memory formation after mild COVID-19. TCRdb independently ran MiXCR on the 5' RACE reads; one entry per CDR3 protein. Of hundreds of thousands of distinct CDR3 sequences listed, roughly 18% are singletons. The sample taken for sequencing was PBMCs or a T cell subset sorted from them (not recorded which). The origin of the receptors is an adult woman who had mild COVID-19 (a few samples of this study predate the infection). Cell type and time point are not known.

The chain links TRBV25-1 to TRBJ2-7; 10 bases match TRBD2. Germline assignment: CDR1 MGHDK and CDR2 SYGVNS. The CDR3 has 13 residues. V was clipped by 4 bases and J by 9 bases; unmatched bases: 6. The CDR3 nucleotides read TGTGCCAGCAGTGTTAGCGGGGGGACGGTGCAGTACTTC. Translated: CASSVSGGTVQYF.

There are a few counts of this clonotype. This rearrangement joins TRBV12-3 or TRBV12-4 to TRBJ1-2; tentative D call: TRBD1 (6 bases). This CDR3 region has 13 residues. V lost 2 bases, J lost 6 bases, and 10 bases lay in between. CDR3 coding DNA: TGTGCCAGCAGTTTAACAGGGAGGCATGGCTACACCTTC. Its translation is CASSLTGRHGYTF.